A selection of T cell receptor beta chains follows, all from one sample in a study of human T cells and chemical hapten exposure. One entry per CDR3 protein, called by TCRdb with MiXCR from the RACE reads. The sample comprises a few hundred thousand distinct CDR3 sequences, more than 5% of which are singletons, and more than 5.5% rests with the top ten. This sample comprised whole blood, obtained in connection with sensitization to the hapten diphenylcyclopropenone (DPC). The source is a woman aged 18-29 years with alopecia areata. Some clones in this sample may be carry-over from other donors' samples. The CDR3 runs from the conserved cysteine through the conserved F or W. A D gene is named only where the DNA matches it firmly. Part of the rows lack a size; the others show once, few, many or a class for expanded clones.

j_call | v_call | clone_size | d_call | cdr3_aa | cdr3_nt
TRBJ2-6 | TRBV20-1 | few | . | CSAPNSGANVLTF | TGCAGTGCTCCTAACTCTGGGGCCAACGTCCTGACTTTC
TRBJ1-3 | TRBV12-3/TRBV12-4 | . | . | CASSFVGNTIYF | TGTGCCAGCAGTTTTGTCGGAAACACCATATATTTT
TRBJ1-4 | TRBV12-3/TRBV12-4 | many | . | CASSLVTDEKLFF | TGTGCCAGCAGTTTGGTGACAGATGAAAAACTGTTTTTT
TRBJ2-1 | TRBV6-5 | few | TRBD2 | CASTHSGGNEQFF | TGTGCCAGCACCCATAGCGGGGGAAATGAGCAGTTCTTC
TRBJ2-3 | TRBV7-3 | many | TRBD2 | CASSSGTSRADTQYF | TGTGCCAGCAGCTCAGGGACTAGCAGGGCAGATACGCAGTATTTT
TRBJ1-5 | TRBV6-5 | many | TRBD1 | CASSYRWTGPDPQPQHF | TGTGCCAGCAGTTACCGATGGACAGGCCCTGATCCTCAGCCCCAGCATTTT
TRBJ2-7 | TRBV7-9 | many | . | CASSPPGRSYEQYF | TGTGCCAGCAGCCCCCCCGGCAGATCCTACGAGCAGTACTTC
TRBJ1-2 | TRBV7-2 | few | . | CASTLPTGFEDYTF | TGTGCCAGCACCCTACCGACAGGTTTTGAGGACTACACCTTC
TRBJ1-5 | TRBV3-1 | many | . | CASSQDTPGSPYNQPQHF | TGTGCCAGCAGCCAAGATACCCCCGGAAGCCCCTATAATCAGCCCCAGCATTTT
TRBJ2-7 | TRBV20-1 | few | TRBD2 | CSAKLAGTYEQYF | TGCAGTGCTAAGCTAGCGGGGACCTACGAGCAGTACTTC
TRBJ2-3 | TRBV24-1 | few | TRBD2 | CATSDPTLAGGSDTQYF | TGTGCCACCAGTGATCCCACCCTAGCGGGGGGTTCGGATACGCAGTATTTT
TRBJ2-5 | TRBV2 | . | TRBD1 | CASSEYKGQYQETQYF | TGTGCCAGCAGTGAATATAAGGGACAGTATCAAGAGACCCAGTACTTC
TRBJ2-5 | TRBV20-1 | few | TRBD2 | CSARTSGLQETQYF | TGCAGTGCTAGGACTAGCGGGTTACAAGAGACCCAGTACTTC
TRBJ2-7 | TRBV7-9 | . | . | CASSLPTDSFGSYEQYF | TGTGCCAGCAGCTTACCCACGGACAGCTTTGGATCCTACGAGCAGTACTTC
TRBJ2-3 | TRBV20-1 | . | TRBD2 | CSASKLAGMGNTQYF | TGCAGTGCTAGTAAACTAGCGGGGATGGGAAATACGCAGTATTTT
TRBJ2-7 | TRBV27 | few | . | CASAQSSYEQYF | TGTGCCAGCGCCCAGAGCTCCTACGAGCAGTACTTC
TRBJ2-5 | TRBV5-1 | . | TRBD2 | CASSSTDGLAGTQYF | TGCGCCAGCAGCTCAACGGACGGACTAGCAGGGACCCAGTACTTC
TRBJ2-1 | TRBV4-3 | few | . | CASSHRGDDEQFF | TGCGCCAGCAGCCACAGAGGGGACGATGAGCAGTTCTTC
TRBJ2-3 | TRBV11-2 | . | . | CASTLSNGWTQYF | TGTGCCAGCACCCTCTCGAACGGGTGGACGCAGTATTTT
TRBJ2-1 | TRBV7-2 | many | . | CASSFRAPKDEQFF | TGTGCCAGCAGCTTCCGGGCCCCCAAGGATGAGCAGTTCTTC
TRBJ1-1 | TRBV4-1 | many | . | CASSHTTGGSSRTEAFF | TGCGCCAGTTCTCATACAACGGGAGGCAGCAGTAGGACTGAAGCTTTCTTT
TRBJ1-2 | TRBV6-2/TRBV6-3 | . | . | CASSYGQAGDGYTF | TGTGCCAGCAGTTACGGGCAGGCCGGGGATGGCTACACCTTC
TRBJ1-5 | TRBV5-5 | many | . | CASSPINRVGGSNQPQHF | TGTGCCAGCAGCCCCATCAACAGGGTAGGGGGGAGCAATCAGCCCCAGCATTTT
TRBJ1-1 | TRBV6-2/TRBV6-3 | many | . | CASIHGGATTEAFF | TGTGCCAGCATCCACGGGGGGGCGACCACTGAAGCTTTCTTT
TRBJ2-7 | TRBV5-4 | many | . | CASSSGGVRAEQYF | TGTGCCAGCAGCTCAGGGGGGGTTCGGGCCGAGCAGTACTTC
TRBJ2-2 | TRBV6-5 | . | . | CASSLGLWTGELFF | TGTGCCAGCAGCCTGGGGTTGTGGACCGGGGAGCTGTTTTTT
TRBJ2-3 | TRBV5-1 | . | TRBD1 | CASSQEPTGADTQYF | TGCGCCAGCAGCCAAGAGCCGACAGGGGCAGATACGCAGTATTTT
TRBJ2-3 | TRBV7-2 | few | . | CASSLVLGQDTQYF | TGTGCCAGCAGCTTAGTGTTGGGGCAGGATACGCAGTATTTT
TRBJ2-7 | TRBV6-5 | many | . | CASSPGLLHPEQYF | TGTGCCAGCAGTCCCGGGCTACTGCATCCCGAGCAGTACTTC
TRBJ2-3 | TRBV5-1 | many | TRBD2 | CASSPNPGLGSDTQYF | TGCGCCAGCAGCCCGAACCCGGGACTAGGGTCAGATACGCAGTATTTT
TRBJ2-1 | TRBV3-1 | . | . | CASSEDGARYNEQFF | TGTGCCAGCAGCGAAGACGGGGCACGCTACAATGAGCAGTTCTTC
TRBJ2-2 | TRBV24-1 | . | . | CATSDRFTGELFF | TGTGCCACCAGTGATCGATTCACCGGGGAGCTGTTTTTT
TRBJ1-1 | TRBV7-9 | many | TRBD1 | CASSPWTGHAEAFF | TGTGCCAGCAGCCCATGGACAGGGCACGCTGAAGCTTTCTTT
TRBJ2-1 | TRBV4-1 | . | TRBD2 | CASSQELAGGGEQFF | TGCGCCAGCAGCCAAGAGCTAGCGGGGGGTGGTGAGCAGTTCTTC
TRBJ2-1 | TRBV5-1 | many | . | CASSLAAGEQFF | TGCGCCAGCAGCTTGGCCGCGGGAGAGCAGTTCTTC
TRBJ2-1 | TRBV13 | . | . | CASSLVPSLDYNEQFF | TGTGCCAGCAGCTTAGTCCCGTCCCTGGACTACAATGAGCAGTTCTTC
TRBJ1-2 | TRBV12-3/TRBV12-4 | few | TRBD1 | CASSFTTGNYGYTF | TGTGCCAGCAGTTTCACGACAGGGAACTATGGCTACACCTTC
TRBJ2-7 | TRBV20-1 | few | . | CSASRENDEQYF | TGCAGTGCTAGCAGGGAGAATGACGAGCAGTACTTC
TRBJ1-4 | TRBV10-2 | many | . | CASSDRSTNEKLFF | TGCGCCAGCAGTGACAGATCAACTAATGAAAAACTGTTTTTT
TRBJ2-7 | TRBV6-6 | . | TRBD1 | CASSYSPGTGRDEQYF | TGTGCCAGCAGTTACTCACCGGGGACAGGGAGAGACGAGCAGTACTTC
TRBJ1-1 | TRBV28 | few | . | CASSRRTSGNTEAFF | TGTGCCAGCAGTCGTCGGACAAGTGGGAACACTGAAGCTTTCTTT
TRBJ2-4 | TRBV6-6 | many | TRBD1 | CASRSGGAKNIQYF | TGTGCCAGCAGGTCAGGGGGAGCCAAAAACATTCAGTACTTC
TRBJ2-7 | TRBV3-1 | many | TRBD2 | CASRPTSGASYEQYF | TGTGCCAGCAGACCGACTAGCGGGGCGTCCTACGAGCAGTACTTC
TRBJ1-1 | TRBV6-5 | many | TRBD1 | CASSYSIRTGHSTPKGAFF | TGTGCCAGCAGTTACTCGATCAGGACAGGGCATTCTACCCCGAAGGGGGCTTTCTTT
TRBJ2-3 | TRBV5-1 | . | . | CASSLVGVHVPPDTQYF | TGCGCCAGCAGCTTGGTGGGGGTACACGTTCCCCCAGATACGCAGTATTTT
TRBJ2-6 | TRBV5-1 | few | . | CASSPLLSGANVLTF | TGCGCCAGCAGCCCCTTACTCTCTGGGGCCAACGTCCTGACTTTC
TRBJ2-4 | TRBV20-1 | many | . | CSARRGELTKNIQYF | TGCAGTGCCCGCAGGGGCGAACTGACCAAAAACATTCAGTACTTC
TRBJ2-5 | TRBV7-2 | . | . | CASSPSKTQYF | TGTGCCAGCAGCCCATCAAAGACCCAGTACTTC
TRBJ2-3 | TRBV6-2/TRBV6-3 | few | . | CASSLGARGDTQYF | TGTGCCAGCAGTTTGGGGGCGCGGGGCGATACGCAGTATTTT
TRBJ1-6 | TRBV5-6 | . | . | CASLNIRGNSPLHF | TGTGCCAGCTTGAATATCAGGGGTAATTCACCCCTCCACTTT
TRBJ1-2 | TRBV7-2 | many | TRBD1 | CASSSWTGGDGYTF | TGTGCCAGCAGCTCGTGGACAGGGGGTGATGGCTACACCTTC
TRBJ1-1 | TRBV6-2/TRBV6-3 | many | TRBD1 | CASSPWTGATEAFF | TGTGCCAGCAGTCCGTGGACAGGGGCCACTGAAGCTTTCTTT
TRBJ2-3 | TRBV7-9 | . | . | CASSHWIHASTDTQYF | TGTGCCAGCAGCCATTGGATCCACGCTAGCACAGATACGCAGTATTTT